A selection of T cell receptor beta chains follows, all from one sample in a study of blood T cells in healthy people across ages. TCRdb fed the 5' RACE reads into MiXCR, producing one record per CDR3 protein. Among roughly 1,700,000 distinct CDR3 sequences listed, 25% to 30% were seen once. Sequenced input: blood. The source of these receptors is a woman aged 25 to 39 in good health. Both conserved end residues are part of each CDR3. The D gene is left open where the match is weak. Not all rows give a size; the values are once, few, many and, for expanded clones, a class.

V	size	D	J	length	DNA	CDR3
TRBV12-3/TRBV12-4	-	-	TRBJ1-1	14	TGTGCCAGCTTTAGGCTGGGGGCCGGCACTGAAGCTTTCTTT	CASFRLGAGTEAFF
TRBV25-1	-	TRBD2	TRBJ2-1	16	TGTGCCGGCAGTGCCCTTGGTAGCGGGAGGTACAATGAGCAGTTCTTC	CAGSALGSGRYNEQFF
TRBV6-5	many	-	TRBJ2-5	16	TGTGCCAGCAGTTACGGAGGGGAGTTCACCCAAGAGACCCAGTACTTC	CASSYGGEFTQETQYF
TRBV7-2	many	-	TRBJ2-7	15	TGTGCCAGCAGCTTAGGGCCCCGTGATTCCTACGAGCAGTACTTC	CASSLGPRDSYEQYF
TRBV6-5	many	-	TRBJ2-5	13	TGTGCCAGCAGTTACGGGGGAATCCAGACCCAGTACTTC	CASSYGGIQTQYF
TRBV14	few	-	TRBJ2-6	16	TGTGCCAGCAGCCAATTCCGTACCTCTGGGGCCAACGTCCTGACTTTC	CASSQFRTSGANVLTF
TRBV25-1	few	TRBD1	TRBJ2-1	12	TGTGCCAGCAGTGAGGGGGGGACAGGGCCGTTCTTC	CASSEGGTGPFF
TRBV20-1	few	TRBD2	TRBJ2-1	15	TGCAGTGCGCCAATGGGGGCGGGAGGCAACAATGAGCAGTTCTTC	CSAPMGAGGNNEQFF
TRBV5-1	many	TRBD1	TRBJ2-1	14	TGCGCCAGCAGCACGGGACAGGCAGACAATGAGCAGTTCTTC	CASSTGQADNEQFF
TRBV6-2/TRBV6-3	-	-	TRBJ2-5	13	TGTGCCAGCAGGCCGCGGAGGTCGTTGACCCAGTACTTC	CASRPRRSLTQYF
TRBV12-5	-	-	TRBJ2-1	14	TGTGCTAGTGGTCCGGACCATTTAAACAATGAGCAGTTCTTC	CASGPDHLNNEQFF
TRBV3-1	-	-	TRBJ2-1	16	TGTGTCAGCAGCCAAGAAGAGCCGGGCATCTACAATGAGCAGTTCTTC	CVSSQEEPGIYNEQFF
TRBV18	-	-	TRBJ1-1	15	TGTGCCAGCTCACCAAATGGGGTCATGAACACTGAAGCTTTCTTT	CASSPNGVMNTEAFF
TRBV4-3	few	-	TRBJ2-2	13	TGCGCCAGCAGCCAAGATTCCCCCGGGGAGCTGTTTTTT	CASSQDSPGELFF
TRBV29-1	many	-	TRBJ2-1	14	TGCAGCGTTGCTTCCAGCGGCCGATTGGATGAGCAGTTCTTC	CSVASSGRLDEQFF
TRBV7-9	-	TRBD1	TRBJ2-3	15	TGTGCCAGCACTAGTAGGGACAGAGGCACAGATACGCAGTATTTT	CASTSRDRGTDTQYF
TRBV5-1	once	TRBD1	TRBJ1-1	17	TGCGCCAGCAGCTTGCCGGGACAGGGGATATCGGACACTGAAGCTTTCTTT	CASSLPGQGISDTEAFF
TRBV2	-	-	TRBJ2-1	13	TGTGCCAGCAGTGTAACCAGCGGTGGTGAGCAGTTCTTC	CASSVTSGGEQFF
TRBV12-5	-	TRBD2	TRBJ2-7	14	TGTGCTAGTCCCCAACTAGCGGGAGCCGGCGAGCAGTACTTC	CASPQLAGAGEQYF
TRBV3-1	few	-	TRBJ1-1	14	TGTGCCAGCAGCCCCCGTGGGGGGAGCACTGAAGCTTTCTTT	CASSPRGGSTEAFF
TRBV20-1	few	-	TRBJ2-3	12	TGCAGTGCTAGGGGGGCCGGAGATACGCAGTATTTT	CSARGAGDTQYF
TRBV24-1	many	-	TRBJ2-1	15	TGTGCCACCAGTGGTTCCTTTAGCTCCTACAATGAGCAGTTCTTC	CATSGSFSSYNEQFF
TRBV20-1	few	-	TRBJ1-5	17	TGCAGTGCCGAACCCAGGGGCGGGGGCCAAAACAATCAGCCCCAGCATTTT	CSAEPRGGGQNNQPQHF
TRBV6-6	few	-	TRBJ2-1	13	TGTGCCAGCGCGGGGACAAACTACAATGAGCAGTTCTTC	CASAGTNYNEQFF